Here is one T cell receptor beta chain with its context. No antigen is known for it. The data originate from a study of T cell responses to AZD1222 COVID-19 vaccine. Whole-study results and caveats: When two AZD1222 doses had been given, Spike-specific TCR breadth and depth rose. Scientists sampled the repertoires only once the peak T cell response had passed. Regions 160-218 and 743-854 held dominance among vaccine-associated CD4 TCRs, which spanned spike. Clonal diversity may have been underestimated, and the donors were mostly white British, with more females than males.

This CDR3 spans 12 amino acids. Germline CDR1 SGHDN, CDR2 FVKESK. Trimming pared 4 bases from V and 4 bases from J, leaving 5 bases between. Produced via immunoSEQ multiplex PCR; TCRdb's table is partial and in-frame only. The table includes 160,000 or so clones, 70% to 90% detected once. The chain is built from TRBV14 and TRBJ1-5; D gene unclear. The receptor comes from an adult who had recovered from COVID-19. The input for sequencing was peripheral blood, taken after recovery from COVID-19. In nucleotides, the CDR3 is TGTGCCAGCAGCCTCCTGAATCAGCCCCAGCATTTT. Its translation: CASSLLNQPQHF. Together with reference TRBV14 and TRBJ1-5, the CDR3 gives the full variable domain: EAGVTQFPSHSVIEKGQTVTLRCDPISGHDNLYWYRRVMGKEIKFLLHFVKESKQDESGMPNNRFLAERTGGTYSTLKVQPAELEDSGVYFCASSLLNQPQHFGDGTRLSIL.